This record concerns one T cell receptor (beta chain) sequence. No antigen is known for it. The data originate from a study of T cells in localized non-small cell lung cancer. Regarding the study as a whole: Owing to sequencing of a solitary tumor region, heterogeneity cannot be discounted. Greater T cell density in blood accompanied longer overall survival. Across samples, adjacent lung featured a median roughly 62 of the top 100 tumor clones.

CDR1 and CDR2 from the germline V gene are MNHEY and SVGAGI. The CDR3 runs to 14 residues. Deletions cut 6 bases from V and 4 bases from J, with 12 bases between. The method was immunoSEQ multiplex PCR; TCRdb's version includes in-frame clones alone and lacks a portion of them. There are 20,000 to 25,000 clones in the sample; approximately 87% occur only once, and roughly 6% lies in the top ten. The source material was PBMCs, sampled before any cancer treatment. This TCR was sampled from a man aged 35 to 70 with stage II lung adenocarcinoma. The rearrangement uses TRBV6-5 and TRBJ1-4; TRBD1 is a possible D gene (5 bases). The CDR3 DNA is TGTGCCAGCAGGGGGCTGGACGGTAATGAAAAACTGTTTTTT. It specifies CASRGLDGNEKLFF.